A single sample gave rise to the 4 T cell receptor beta chains below, sequenced in a study of blood T cell repertoires in COVID-19. Assay used: immunoSEQ multiplex PCR; TCRdb lists only in-frame clones, some missing. The sample has over 80,000 clones; 90% are singletons. Sequenced sample: peripheral blood. All receptors come from a man aged 55-75 years with acute or convalescent COVID-19.

In its sample, this clone was seen a few times. The chain carries TRBV6-5 and TRBJ2-3; a possible D gene is TRBD2 (6 bases). Trimming shortened V by 0 bases and J by 4 bases, and 8 bases separated the two germline ends. The CDR3 spans 14 residues. Germline-derived CDR1 and CDR2 are MNHEY and SVGAGI. CDR3 in amino acids: CASSYSGDSDTQYF. Written as DNA, the CDR3 is TGTGCCAGCAGTTACTCAGGGGACTCAGATACGCAGTATTTT.

This clone occurred a few times. The V and J genes are TRBV6-5 and TRBJ2-7; a possible D gene is TRBD1 (5 bases). Trimming left V 2 bases short and J 0 bases short, with 14 bases between. The CDR3 length is 16 residues. Looked up from germline, CDR1 is MNHEY and CDR2 is SVGAGI. CDR3 amino acids: CASSYGTGHFSYEQYF. Written as DNA, the CDR3 is TGTGCCAGCAGTTACGGTACAGGTCATTTCTCCTACGAGCAGTACTTC.

The chain couples TRBV19 to TRBJ2-7, with a tentative D call TRBD1 (7 bases). Germline assignment: CDR1 LNHDA and CDR2 SQIVND (reference sequence). The CDR3 length is 14 residues. The V end was cut by 4 bases, the J end by 2 bases, with 12 bases between. The CDR3 loop reads CASSTRDRPYEQYF. In DNA form, the CDR3 reads TGTGCCAGTAGTACGCGGGACAGACCCTACGAGCAGTACTTC.

This clone was counted a single time. The chain recombines TRBV25-1 with TRBJ2-2; TRBD1 aligns across 10 bases. Trimming took 2 bases from V and 6 from J; bases not matched to a gene: 3. The CDR3 covers 15 residues. Germline V gene data show CDR1 as MGHDK and CDR2 as SYGVNS. The CDR3 DNA sequence: TGTGCCAGCAGTGAAGGGACAGGGGTGGCCGGGGAGCTGTTTTTT. Its translation: CASSEGTGVAGELFF.